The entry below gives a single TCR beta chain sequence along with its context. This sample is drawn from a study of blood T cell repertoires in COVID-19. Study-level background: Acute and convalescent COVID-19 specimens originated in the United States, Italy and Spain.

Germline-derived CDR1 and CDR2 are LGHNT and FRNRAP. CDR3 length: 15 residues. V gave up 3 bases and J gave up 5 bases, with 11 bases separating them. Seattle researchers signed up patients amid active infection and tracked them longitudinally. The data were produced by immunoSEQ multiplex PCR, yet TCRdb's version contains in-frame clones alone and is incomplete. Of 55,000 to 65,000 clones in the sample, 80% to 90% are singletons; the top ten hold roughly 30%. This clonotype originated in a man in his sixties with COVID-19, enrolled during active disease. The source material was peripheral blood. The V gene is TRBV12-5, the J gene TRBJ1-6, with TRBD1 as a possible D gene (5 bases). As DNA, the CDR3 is TGTGCTAGTGGTTTCCCCCCCAGGGATAATTCACCCCTCCACTTT. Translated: CASGFPPRDNSPLHF.